This TCR beta chain was sequenced in a study of blood T cell repertoires in COVID-19. Adults between about 18 and 89 years of age took part from about 24 US areas. Cohort 3 recovered donors had two negative PCRs, clearance, or symptom resolution. This CDR3 is 16 amino acids long. Germline lookup yields CDR1 SGHTA and CDR2 FQGNSA. V lost 2 bases to trimming and J lost 6 bases; unmatched junction nucleotides: 6. In the original analysis: By means of reference gene primer amplification, nucleated cell counts were estimated. TCRdb keeps only in-frame clones here, not all; method: immunoSEQ multiplex PCR. V, J and clone size are those of that table, while D and trimming were read from the DNA. Counted here are about 130,000 clones, about 86% occurring once; the ten biggest clones make up approximately 9.1%.

This clonotype originated in a man aged 45 to 65 who had recovered from COVID-19. The chain combines TRBV7-2 with TRBJ1-6, with 8 bases aligning to TRBD1. The source material was PBMCs or T cells enriched from blood (not recorded which). For the CDR3, the DNA is TGTGCCAGCAGCTTATTAGGGACAGGCGTTAATTCACCCCTCCACTTT. It codes for CASSLLGTGVNSPLHF.